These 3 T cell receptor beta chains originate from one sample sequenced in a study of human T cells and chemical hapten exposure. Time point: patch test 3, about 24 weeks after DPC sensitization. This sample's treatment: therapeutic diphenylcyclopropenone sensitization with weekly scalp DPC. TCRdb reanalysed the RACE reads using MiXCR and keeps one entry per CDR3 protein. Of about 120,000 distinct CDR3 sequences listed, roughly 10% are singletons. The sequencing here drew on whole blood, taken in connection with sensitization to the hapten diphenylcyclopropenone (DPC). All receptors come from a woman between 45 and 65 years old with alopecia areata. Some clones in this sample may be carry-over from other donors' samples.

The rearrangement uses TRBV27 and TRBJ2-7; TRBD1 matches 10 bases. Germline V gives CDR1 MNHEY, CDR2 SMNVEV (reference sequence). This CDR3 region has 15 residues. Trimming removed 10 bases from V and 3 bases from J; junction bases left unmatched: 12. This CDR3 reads CATSSPGTGDYEQYF. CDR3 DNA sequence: TGTGCCACTTCTTCCCCCGGGACAGGGGACTACGAGCAGTACTTC.

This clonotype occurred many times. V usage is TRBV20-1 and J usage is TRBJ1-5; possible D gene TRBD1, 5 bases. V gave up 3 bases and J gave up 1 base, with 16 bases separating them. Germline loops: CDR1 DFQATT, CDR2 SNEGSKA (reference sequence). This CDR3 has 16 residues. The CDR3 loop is CSASSGGGGSNQPQHF. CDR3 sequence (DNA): TGCAGTGCTAGTTCTGGGGGAGGTGGGAGCAATCAGCCCCAGCATTTT.

The CDR3 is CASENDSTLYGYTF. CDR3 nucleotide sequence: TGTGCCAGTGAGAATGACAGTACGCTCTATGGCTACACCTTC. The chain recombines TRBV6-6 with TRBJ1-2; D is possibly TRBD1 (5 bases). Germline CDR1 is MNHNY and CDR2 is SVGAGI (reference sequence). Between the trimmed V and J ends, which lost 9 bases and 4 bases, there was a span of 18 bases. The CDR3 covers 14 residues.